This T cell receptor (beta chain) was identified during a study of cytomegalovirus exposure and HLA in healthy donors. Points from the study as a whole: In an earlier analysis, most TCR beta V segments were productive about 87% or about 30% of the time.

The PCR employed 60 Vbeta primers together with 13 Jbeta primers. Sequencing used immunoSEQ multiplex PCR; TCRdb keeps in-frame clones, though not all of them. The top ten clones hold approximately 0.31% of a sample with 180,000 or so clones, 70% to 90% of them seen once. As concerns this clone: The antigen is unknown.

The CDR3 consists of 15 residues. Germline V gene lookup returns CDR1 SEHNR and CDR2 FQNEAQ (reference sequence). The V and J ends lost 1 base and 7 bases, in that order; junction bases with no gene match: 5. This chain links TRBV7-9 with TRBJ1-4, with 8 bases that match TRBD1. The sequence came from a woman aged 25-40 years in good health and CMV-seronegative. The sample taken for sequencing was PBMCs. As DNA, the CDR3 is TGTGCCAGCAGCTTAGGCACAGGGGGGGTTGAAAAACTGTTTTTT. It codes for CASSLGTGGVEKLFF.